This is a list of T cell receptor beta chains from one sample in a study of patients and donors after allogeneic stem cell transplantation. One entry per CDR3 protein results from TCRdb running MiXCR on the RT-PCR reads. This table has approximately 410,000 distinct CDR3 sequences, under 20% appearing once. Sequenced input: blood, either unsorted or a sorted T cell fraction (not recorded which). All receptors derive from a human donor who was either an allogeneic HSCT recipient or a stem cell or donor lymphocyte infusion donor (not recorded which). It is not recorded whose cells these are; they may come from a transplant donor. CDR3s include the opening cysteine and the closing phenylalanine or tryptophan. The D gene is left open where the match is weak. Not every row has a clone size; where given, it reads once, few, many or a size class.

d_gene: NA; j_gene: TRBJ2-3; abundance: NA; v_gene: TRBV20-1; CDR3aa: CNVPVGADTQYF; CDR3nt: TGCAACGTTCCGGTCGGAGCAGATACGCAGTATTTT
d_gene: TRBD1; j_gene: TRBJ1-5; abundance: few; v_gene: TRBV20-1; CDR3aa: CSAPGQENQPQHF; CDR3nt: TGCAGTGCTCCGGGACAGGAGAATCAGCCCCAGCATTTT
d_gene: NA; j_gene: TRBJ1-1; abundance: many; v_gene: TRBV12-3/TRBV12-4; CDR3aa: CASSPRQLRAFF; CDR3nt: TGTGCCAGCAGTCCAAGACAGTTGAGGGCTTTCTTT
d_gene: TRBD1; j_gene: TRBJ2-5; abundance: NA; v_gene: TRBV12-3/TRBV12-4; CDR3aa: CASSLAVGTGFQETQYF; CDR3nt: TGTGCCAGCAGTTTAGCGGTGGGGACAGGGTTTCAAGAGACCCAGTACTTC
d_gene: TRBD1; j_gene: TRBJ1-4; abundance: NA; v_gene: TRBV5-1; CDR3aa: CASSLEGDRSNEKLFF; CDR3nt: TGCGCCAGCAGCTTGGAAGGGGACAGGTCTAATGAAAAACTGTTTTTT
d_gene: TRBD1; j_gene: TRBJ2-5; abundance: NA; v_gene: TRBV5-1; CDR3aa: CASSIYSRQGRETQYF; CDR3nt: TGCGCCAGCAGCATCTACAGCCGACAGGGAAGGGAGACCCAGTACTTC
d_gene: NA; j_gene: TRBJ1-6; abundance: NA; v_gene: TRBV5-1; CDR3aa: CASSLGRTDSPLHF; CDR3nt: TGCGCCAGCAGCTTGGGACGGACGGATTCACCCCTCCACTTT
d_gene: NA; j_gene: TRBJ1-1; abundance: few; v_gene: TRBV4-2; CDR3aa: CASSQELPTLTEAFF; CDR3nt: TGTGCCAGCAGCCAAGAATTGCCGACCCTGACTGAAGCTTTCTTT
d_gene: TRBD2; j_gene: TRBJ2-1; abundance: NA; v_gene: TRBV11-2; CDR3aa: CASSLRLAGKKGSYNEQFF; CDR3nt: TGTGCCAGCAGCCTTCGACTAGCGGGGAAAAAGGGCTCCTACAATGAGCAGTTCTTC
d_gene: NA; j_gene: TRBJ2-5; abundance: few; v_gene: TRBV3-1; CDR3aa: CASSPSWMGEETQYF; CDR3nt: TGTGCCAGCAGCCCCTCCTGGATGGGGGAAGAGACCCAGTACTTC
d_gene: TRBD1; j_gene: TRBJ2-2; abundance: NA; v_gene: TRBV30; CDR3aa: CAWSRQGTGELFF; CDR3nt: TGTGCCTGGAGTCGACAGGGTACCGGGGAGCTGTTTTTT
d_gene: NA; j_gene: TRBJ1-2; abundance: NA; v_gene: TRBV28; CDR3aa: CASSLKFGYTF; CDR3nt: TGTGCCAGCAGTTTAAAGTTCGGCTACACCTTC
d_gene: NA; j_gene: TRBJ2-2; abundance: few; v_gene: TRBV24-1; CDR3aa: CATSDPAWDGTGELFF; CDR3nt: TGTGCCACCAGTGATCCGGCCTGGGACGGCACCGGGGAGCTGTTTTTT
d_gene: NA; j_gene: TRBJ2-5; abundance: few; v_gene: TRBV7-9; CDR3aa: CASSPDPQETQYF; CDR3nt: TGTGCCAGCAGCCCGGACCCGCAAGAGACCCAGTACTTC
d_gene: NA; j_gene: TRBJ1-2; abundance: NA; v_gene: TRBV19; CDR3aa: CASSIGRGGFGYGYTF; CDR3nt: TGTGCCAGTAGTATCGGCAGGGGAGGTTTTGGCTATGGCTACACCTTC
d_gene: NA; j_gene: TRBJ2-7; abundance: few; v_gene: TRBV7-8; CDR3aa: CASSPQRRPLTYEQYF; CDR3nt: TGTGCCAGCAGCCCCCAGAGGAGGCCCCTGACCTACGAGCAGTACTTC
d_gene: NA; j_gene: TRBJ1-2; abundance: few; v_gene: TRBV12-3/TRBV12-4; CDR3aa: CASSLGAQWNYGYTF; CDR3nt: TGTGCCAGCAGTTTAGGCGCTCAGTGGAACTATGGCTACACCTTC
d_gene: TRBD1; j_gene: TRBJ2-6; abundance: NA; v_gene: TRBV24-1; CDR3aa: CATSESRGLGGANVLTF; CDR3nt: TGTGCCACCAGTGAATCCAGGGGGCTTGGTGGGGCCAACGTCCTGACTTTC
d_gene: NA; j_gene: TRBJ2-5; abundance: NA; v_gene: TRBV12-3/TRBV12-4; CDR3aa: CASSFGPKETQYF; CDR3nt: TGTGCCAGCAGTTTTGGCCCCAAGGAGACCCAGTACTTC
d_gene: NA; j_gene: TRBJ1-1; abundance: many; v_gene: TRBV29-1; CDR3aa: CSVNRNTEAFF; CDR3nt: TGCAGCGTTAACAGGAACACTGAAGCTTTCTTT
d_gene: NA; j_gene: TRBJ2-3; abundance: NA; v_gene: TRBV9; CDR3aa: CASSVVSGDTQYF; CDR3nt: TGTGCCAGCAGCGTAGTGAGCGGAGATACGCAGTATTTT
d_gene: NA; j_gene: TRBJ1-4; abundance: NA; v_gene: TRBV11-1; CDR3aa: CASSLGGTGRAEKLFF; CDR3nt: TGTGCCAGCAGCTTGGGGGGTACTGGACGCGCGGAAAAACTGTTTTTT
d_gene: TRBD2; j_gene: TRBJ2-7; abundance: once; v_gene: TRBV30; CDR3aa: CAWSSSGSIEQYF; CDR3nt: TGTGCCTGGAGTTCTAGCGGGAGCATCGAGCAGTACTTC
d_gene: TRBD1; j_gene: TRBJ2-2; abundance: NA; v_gene: TRBV5-4; CDR3aa: CASSHRGRGTGELFF; CDR3nt: TGTGCCAGCAGCCACAGGGGGCGGGGCACCGGGGAGCTGTTTTTT